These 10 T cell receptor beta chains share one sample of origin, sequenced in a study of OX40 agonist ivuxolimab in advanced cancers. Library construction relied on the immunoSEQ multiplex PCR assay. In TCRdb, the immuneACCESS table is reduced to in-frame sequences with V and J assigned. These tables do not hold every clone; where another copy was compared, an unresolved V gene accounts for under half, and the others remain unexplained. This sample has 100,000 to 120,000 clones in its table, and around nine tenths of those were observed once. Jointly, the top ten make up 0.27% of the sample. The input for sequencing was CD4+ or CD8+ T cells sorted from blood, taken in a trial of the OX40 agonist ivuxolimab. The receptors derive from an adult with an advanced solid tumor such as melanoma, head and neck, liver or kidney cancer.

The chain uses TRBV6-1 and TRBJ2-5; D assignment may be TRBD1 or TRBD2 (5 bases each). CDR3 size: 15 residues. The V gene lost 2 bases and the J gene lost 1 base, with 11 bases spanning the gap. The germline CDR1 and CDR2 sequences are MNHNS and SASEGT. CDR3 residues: CASSEPLGGQETQYF. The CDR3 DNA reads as TGTGCCAGCAGTGAACCTCTTGGGGGCCAAGAGACCCAGTACTTC.

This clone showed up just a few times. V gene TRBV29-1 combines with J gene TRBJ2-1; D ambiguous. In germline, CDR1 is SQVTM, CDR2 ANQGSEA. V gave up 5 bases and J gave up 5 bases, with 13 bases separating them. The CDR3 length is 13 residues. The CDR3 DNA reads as TGCAGCGTTTTCGGCTCTGGGCACAATGAGCAGTTCTTC. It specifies CSVFGSGHNEQFF.

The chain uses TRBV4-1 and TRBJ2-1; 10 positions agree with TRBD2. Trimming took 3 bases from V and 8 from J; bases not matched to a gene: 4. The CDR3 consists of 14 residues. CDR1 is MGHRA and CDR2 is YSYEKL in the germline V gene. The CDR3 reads CASSHPGLAYEQFF. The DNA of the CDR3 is TGCGCCAGCAGCCACCCGGGACTAGCGTATGAGCAGTTCTTC.

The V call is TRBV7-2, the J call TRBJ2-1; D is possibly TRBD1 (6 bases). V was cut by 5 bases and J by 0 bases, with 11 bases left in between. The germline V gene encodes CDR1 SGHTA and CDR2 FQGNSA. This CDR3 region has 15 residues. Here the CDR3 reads CASSVQGRSYNEQFF. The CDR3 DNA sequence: TGTGCCAGCAGCGTACAGGGCCGCTCCTACAATGAGCAGTTCTTC.

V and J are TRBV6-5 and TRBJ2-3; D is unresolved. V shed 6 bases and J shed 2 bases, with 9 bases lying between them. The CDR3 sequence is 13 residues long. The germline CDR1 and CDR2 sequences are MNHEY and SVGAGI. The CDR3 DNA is TGTGCCAGCAGATTTGGAGACACAGATACGCAGTATTTT. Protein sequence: CASRFGDTDTQYF.

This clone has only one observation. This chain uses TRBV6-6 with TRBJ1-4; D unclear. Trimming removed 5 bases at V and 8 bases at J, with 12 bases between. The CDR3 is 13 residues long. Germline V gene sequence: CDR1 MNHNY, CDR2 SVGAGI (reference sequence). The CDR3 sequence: CASSLLDGEKLFF. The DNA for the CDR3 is TGTGCCAGCAGTCTCCTAGACGGCGAAAAACTGTTTTTT.

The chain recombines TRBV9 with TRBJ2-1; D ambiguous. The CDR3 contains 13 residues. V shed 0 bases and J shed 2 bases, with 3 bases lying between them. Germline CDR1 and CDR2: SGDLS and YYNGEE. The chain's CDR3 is CASSVGPYNEQFF. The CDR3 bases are TGTGCCAGCAGCGTAGGACCCTACAATGAGCAGTTCTTC. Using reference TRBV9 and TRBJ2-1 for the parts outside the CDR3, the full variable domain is DSGVTQTPKHLITATGQRVTLRCSPRSGDLSVYWYQQSLDQGLQFLIQYYNGEERAKGNILERFSAQQFPDLHSELNLSSLELGDSALYFCASSVGPYNEQFFGPGTRLTVL.

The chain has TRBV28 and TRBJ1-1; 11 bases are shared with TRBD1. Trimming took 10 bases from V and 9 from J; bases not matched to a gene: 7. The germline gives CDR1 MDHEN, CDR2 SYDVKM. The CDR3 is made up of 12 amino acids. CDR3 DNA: TGTGCCATCTTGGACAGGGGGCCCCAAGCTTTCTTT. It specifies CAILDRGPQAFF. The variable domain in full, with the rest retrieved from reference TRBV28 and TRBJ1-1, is DVKVTQSSRYLVKRTGEKVFLECVQDMDHENMFWYRQDPGLGLRLIYFSYDVKMKEKGDIPEGYSVSREKKERFSLILESASTNQTSMYLCAILDRGPQAFFGQGTRLTVV.

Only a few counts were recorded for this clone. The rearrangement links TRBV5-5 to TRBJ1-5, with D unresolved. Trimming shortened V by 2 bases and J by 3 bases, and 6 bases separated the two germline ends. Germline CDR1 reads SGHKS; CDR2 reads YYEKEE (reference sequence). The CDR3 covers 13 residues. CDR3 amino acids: CASSFSVNQPQHF. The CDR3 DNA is TGTGCCAGCAGCTTCTCAGTCAATCAGCCCCAGCATTTT.

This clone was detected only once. The CDR3 DNA reads as TGCGCCAGCAGCTTGTTTGGGGAGGGGGCCACAGATACGCAGTATTTT. Translation: CASSLFGEGATDTQYF. The chain uses TRBV5-1 and TRBJ2-3; D may correspond to TRBD1 or TRBD2 (7 bases each). Germline assignment: CDR1 SGHRS and CDR2 YFSETQ. The CDR3 is 16 amino acids. With 1 base removed from V and 2 bases from J, the gap between germline ends came to 14 bases.